The 22 T cell receptor beta chains below come from one sample, sequenced in a study of CXCR3-negative and CXCR3-positive naive CD8 T cells. Preparation of TRB cDNA libraries relied on 5' RACE carrying UMI labels. No DNA is given; TCRdb re-called the 5' RACE reads and lists each CDR3 protein once. The ten most abundant clones cover 10% to 13% of a sample with tens of thousands of distinct CDR3 sequences. The specimen was memory CD8+ T cells from blood. The receptors stem from a human donor in good health. Some clones in this sample may be carry-over from other donors' samples.

J is TRBJ1-6 and V is TRBV15. CDR1 and CDR2 (germline): LNHNV, YYDKDF (reference sequence). The CDR3 covers 15 residues. CDR3 loop: CATSRDVSDGSPLHF.

The gene calls are TRBV5-1 and TRBJ2-7. CDR3 length: 13 residues. CDR1 is SGHRS and CDR2 is YFSETQ in the germline V gene. The CDR3 reads CASSWDRGYEQYF.

The gene calls are TRBV20-1 and TRBJ2-7. This CDR3 spans 12 amino acids. The germline V gene encodes CDR1 DFQATT and CDR2 SNEGSKA (reference sequence). CDR3 protein: CSARDKEREQYF.

The chain has TRBV2 and TRBJ2-5. CDR3 length: 16 residues. CDR1 and CDR2 (germline): SNHLY, FYNNEI. CDR3 amino acids: CASSDRYPMEQETQYF.

J is TRBJ2-5 and V is TRBV28; TCRdb indicates TRBD1, and absent DNA this call remains unverified. CDR3 size: 14 residues. Looked up from germline, CDR1 is MDHEN and CDR2 is SYDVKM. The CDR3 protein is CASSASTGEETQYF.

This rearrangement joins TRBV6-2 or TRBV6-3 to TRBJ2-1. The CDR3 runs 14 residues. CDR1 is MNHEY, CDR2 SVGEGT, per germline. The CDR3 reads CASSYTDPYNEQFF.

The V gene is TRBV4-3, the J gene TRBJ2-1; the TCRdb call, TRBD2, lacks DNA for checking. CDR1 LGHNA and CDR2 YSLEER come from the germline V gene. The CDR3 loop spans 17 amino acids. CDR3 amino acids: CASSQDGASGTLNEQFF.

The gene calls are TRBV6-2 or TRBV6-3 and TRBJ1-5; the TRBD1 assignment by TCRdb is unverifiable without DNA. Germline values: CDR1 MNHEY, CDR2 SVGEGT. CDR3 length: 17 residues. CDR3 region: CASSLWTADFSNQPQHF.

The V and J genes are TRBV7-8 and TRBJ2-2; no DNA is available, so the TRBD1 call from TCRdb remains unchecked. The germline CDR1 and CDR2 sequences are SGHVS and FQNEAQ. The CDR3 covers 17 residues. CDR3 region: CASSSSGHPSVTGELFF.

The J gene is TRBJ1-5, the V gene TRBV6-2 or TRBV6-3; as DNA is missing, the TRBD1 call by TCRdb cannot be tested. This CDR3 contains 15 residues. Germline-derived CDR1 and CDR2 are MNHEY and SVGEGT. This CDR3 is CASSYNRGLNQPQHF.

The chain links TRBV12-3 or TRBV12-4 to TRBJ2-7; TCRdb's D call, TRBD2, is unchecked because there is no DNA. The length of the CDR3 is 13 residues. CDR3 sequence reads: CASRDYSSYEQYF.

V is TRBV7-3 and J is TRBJ1-1; TCRdb selects TRBD1, and the lack of DNA leaves this call unchecked. The CDR3 extends over 15 amino acids. The germline V gene has CDR1 SGHTA and CDR2 FQGTGA. This chain's CDR3 is CASSLLVRDDTEAFF.

This sequence joins TRBV29-1 and TRBJ2-7; TCRdb picks TRBD1, but there is no DNA to check that call. Germline V gene sequence: CDR1 SQVTM, CDR2 ANQGSEA. CDR3 size: 13 residues. CDR3 amino acids: CSALTTGPYEQYF.

The V call is TRBV20-1, the J call TRBJ2-5. The germline V gene has CDR1 DFQATT and CDR2 SNEGSKA (reference sequence). The length of the CDR3 is 14 residues. CDR3 protein: CSAREADPQETQYF.

The rearrangement uses TRBV11-1 and TRBJ2-1. The CDR3 is made up of 16 amino acids. CDR1 is SGHAT, CDR2 FQDESV, per germline (reference sequence). The CDR3 sequence is CASSFSGASSYNEQFF.

This sequence joins TRBV7-9 and TRBJ1-2. Germline assignment: CDR1 SEHNR and CDR2 FQNEAQ (reference sequence). The CDR3 covers 15 residues. The CDR3 is CASSQFGQESDGYTF. Supplemented by reference TRBV7-9 and TRBJ1-2, the full variable domain reads DTGVSQNPRHKITKRGQNVTFRCDPISEHNRLYWYRQTLGQGPEFLTYFQNEAQLEKSRLLSDRFSAERPKGSFSTLEIQRTEQGDSAMYLCASSQFGQESDGYTFGSGTRLTVV.

The chain joins TRBV6-2 or TRBV6-3 to TRBJ2-3; TCRdb selects TRBD2, and the lack of DNA leaves this call unchecked. CDR3 size: 16 residues. Germline CDR1 MNHEY, CDR2 SVGEGT. CDR3: CASSYGGSGITDTQYF.

The chain couples TRBV6-4 to TRBJ2-1; TCRdb picks TRBD2, but there is no DNA to check that call. Germline CDR1 reads MRHNA; CDR2 reads SNTAGT. The CDR3 spans 16 residues. CDR3 protein: CASNTTSGGAGNEQFF.

The rearrangement joins TRBV5-1 to TRBJ1-1. In germline, CDR1 is SGHRS, CDR2 YFSETQ. This CDR3 is 15 amino acids long. The chain's CDR3 is CASSLGAGRNTEAFF. Full variable domain (rest looked up from reference TRBV5-1 and TRBJ1-1): KAGVTQTPRYLIKTRGQQVTLSCSPISGHRSVSWYQQTPGQGLQFLFEYFSETQRNKGNFPGRFSGRQFSNSRSEMNVSTLELGDSALYLCASSLGAGRNTEAFFGQGTRLTVV.

The gene calls are TRBV6-2 or TRBV6-3 and TRBJ2-1; there is no DNA to check the TCRdb D call of TRBD2. CDR1 and CDR2 (germline): MNHEY, SVGEGT. The CDR3 contains 17 residues. CDR3 protein: CASSRGTSGGARNEQFF.

The CDR3 loop reads CASSQDAQEVSTDTQYF. The V and J genes are TRBV4-3 and TRBJ2-3. The V gene's germline CDR1 is LGHNA and CDR2 YSLEER. The CDR3 consists of 17 residues.

This clonotype is classed as medium-sized by frequency. The CDR3 is CASSLSGGAPEQYF. The rearrangement joins TRBV7-9 to TRBJ2-7; TCRdb lists TRBD1, though no DNA is available to test this call. There are 14 residues in the CDR3. Germline CDR1 and CDR2: SEHNR and FQNEAQ (reference sequence).